The T cell receptor (beta chain) described here comes from a study of blood T cell repertoires in COVID-19. About the study: Researchers got acute and convalescent COVID-19 samples from the United States, Italy and Spain. The analysed material was cDNA or gDNA that came from T cells, B-cell-depleted T cells, or PBMCs.

Those enrolled in Seattle joined during active infection and were followed longitudinally afterward. Authors' data handling: Reference gene primers were amplified, and this amplification served to estimate nucleated cell counts. TCRdb keeps only in-frame clones here, not all; method: immunoSEQ multiplex PCR. That table gives V, J and clone size, and the DNA gave D and trimming. The sample contains approximately 280,000 clones, roughly 80% of which appear only once. CDR1 and CDR2 from the germline V gene are LGHDT and YNNKEL (reference sequence). This CDR3 is built from 15 residues. The V end lost 0 bases, the J end lost 6 bases, and 12 bases lay between the germline ends.

The TCR was taken from a human donor with COVID-19, enrolled during active disease. The donor label of this sample is uncertain. Sequencing was carried out using peripheral blood. The V gene is TRBV3-1 (or the pseudogene TRBV3-2), the J gene TRBJ1-5; D might be TRBD1 (6 bases). The CDR3 nucleotides read TGTGCCAGCAGCCAAGACAGGGGTATCAGTCAGCCCCAGCATTTT. As protein: CASSQDRGISQPQHF.